This TCR beta chain stems from a study of shared clonotypes between healthy human individuals. A word on this clone: Its target is not known.

Selected positively for CCR7 and CD45RO-negative, naive CD8 cells excluded terminally differentiated effector memory CD45RA+ cells. Study donors comprised healthy, HIV-negative adults devoid of recent acute infection or vaccination. The CDR3 is made up of 12 amino acids. Trimming cost V 6 bases and J 7 bases, with 10 bases left between them. CDR1 LNHDA and CDR2 SQIVND come from the germline V gene (reference sequence). Whole-study findings and limits: Inspection by rarefaction showed sorted-subset sequencing to be incomplete despite large depth.

The study ran the assay at deep level. Study processing details: With immunoSEQ giving junction-only sequences and no quality scores, filtering differed. Only in-frame clones appear in the TCRdb table, and some are missing; sequencing was by immunoSEQ multiplex PCR. V and J calls and clone size are as listed in that table; D and trimming were resolved from the DNA. The sample has roughly 770,000 clones; 95% to 97% are singletons. The receptor was isolated from a man aged 30 to 45 in good health. Sequenced sample: naive CD8+ T cells sorted from blood. The genes are TRBV19 and TRBJ2-1; weak D call: TRBD1 (6 bases). The CDR3: CASSLGANEQFF. CDR3 nucleotides: TGTGCCAGTAGCTTGGGGGCGAATGAGCAGTTCTTC.